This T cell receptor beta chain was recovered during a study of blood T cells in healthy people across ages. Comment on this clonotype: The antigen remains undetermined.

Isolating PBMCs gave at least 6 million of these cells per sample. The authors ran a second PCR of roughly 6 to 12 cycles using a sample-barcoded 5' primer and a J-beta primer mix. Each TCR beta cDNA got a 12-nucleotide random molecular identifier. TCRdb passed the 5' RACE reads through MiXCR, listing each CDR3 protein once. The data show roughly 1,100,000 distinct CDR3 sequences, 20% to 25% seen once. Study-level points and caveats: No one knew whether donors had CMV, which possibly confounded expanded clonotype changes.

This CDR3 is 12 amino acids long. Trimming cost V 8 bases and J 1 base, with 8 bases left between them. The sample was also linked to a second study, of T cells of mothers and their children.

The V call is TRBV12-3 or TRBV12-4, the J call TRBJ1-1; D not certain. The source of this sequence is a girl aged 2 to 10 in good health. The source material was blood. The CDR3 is CASDAGNTEAFF. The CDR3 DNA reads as TGTGCCAGCGATGCGGGGAACACTGAAGCTTTCTTT.